Listed below are T cell receptor beta chains from one sample, sequenced in a study of cytomegalovirus exposure and HLA in healthy donors. The repertoire was sequenced with immunoSEQ multiplex PCR; TCRdb's copy has only in-frame clones and lacks some. The sample has 200,000 to 250,000 clones, 75% seen once. Sequences were obtained from PBMCs. The origin of the receptors is a woman in her twenties or thirties in good health and CMV-seronegative. CDR3s include the opening cysteine and the closing phenylalanine or tryptophan. A D gene is named only where the DNA matches it firmly. Not every row has a clone size; where given, it reads once, few, many or a size class.

V gene	clone size	J gene	D gene	CDR3 protein	CDR3 DNA
TRBV20-1	NA	TRBJ1-2	NA	CSAMGRAGCTF	TGCAGTGCTATGGGCAGGGCCGGCTGCACCTTC
TRBV5-5	NA	TRBJ2-7	TRBD1	CASSVTRTGDSYEQYF	TGTGCCAGCAGCGTGACCCGGACAGGTGATTCCTACGAGCAGTACTTC
TRBV27	NA	TRBJ1-2	NA	CASSLSPPGPYGYTF	TGTGCCAGCAGTTTATCCCCGCCAGGGCCTTATGGCTACACCTTC
TRBV30	few	TRBJ2-5	TRBD2	CAWSGVEREAQETQYF	TGTGCCTGGAGTGGCGTCGAGCGGGAGGCCCAAGAGACCCAGTACTTC
TRBV7-9	many	TRBJ2-3	NA	CASSFQGGITDTQYF	TGTGCCAGCAGCTTCCAGGGGGGAATCACAGATACGCAGTATTTT
TRBV6-6	NA	TRBJ1-4	TRBD1	CASRQGQAVGEKLFF	TGTGCCAGCAGACAGGGACAGGCGGTCGGTGAAAAACTGTTTTTT
TRBV2	NA	TRBJ1-3	NA	CASSQGDTIYF	TGTGCCAGCAGTCAAGGAGACACCATATATTTT
TRBV5-6	NA	TRBJ1-2	TRBD1	CASSGGQGARGYTF	TGTGCCAGCAGCGGGGGGCAGGGGGCTCGGGGCTACACCTTC
TRBV4-1	NA	TRBJ1-5	NA	CASSQDFVGAINQPQHF	TGCGCCAGCAGCCAAGACTTCGTAGGGGCCATAAATCAGCCCCAGCATTTT
TRBV10-3	NA	TRBJ2-1	TRBD2	CANGLANEQFF	TGTGCCAACGGACTAGCCAATGAGCAGTTCTTC
TRBV18	NA	TRBJ1-1	TRBD1	CASSPNTQGVGTEAFF	TGTGCCAGCTCACCGAATACGCAGGGGGTAGGGACTGAAGCTTTCTTT
TRBV7-9	NA	TRBJ2-7	NA	CASSLVGNEQYF	TGTGCCAGCAGCTTGGTCGGGAACGAGCAGTACTTC
TRBV7-2	NA	TRBJ2-1	NA	CASSLSGWTYNEQFF	TGTGCCAGCAGCTTGTCCGGGTGGACCTACAATGAGCAGTTCTTC
TRBV5-1	NA	TRBJ2-5	NA	CASSLAMGLAQETQYF	TGCGCCAGCAGCTTGGCGATGGGACTGGCCCAAGAGACCCAGTACTTC
TRBV6-5	NA	TRBJ2-1	TRBD2	CASSYSKGLEDHEQFF	TGTGCCAGCAGTTACTCTAAGGGACTAGAAGACCATGAGCAGTTCTTC
TRBV6-6	NA	TRBJ2-3	NA	CASSYSGTSTDTQYF	TGTGCCAGCAGTTACTCCGGGACTAGCACAGATACGCAGTATTTT
TRBV19	NA	TRBJ2-3	TRBD1	CVSSLNRQGPFTDTQYF	TGTGTCAGTAGTCTTAATCGACAGGGACCCTTCACAGATACGCAGTATTTT
TRBV5-6	NA	TRBJ2-5	TRBD1	CASSLEGQQETQYF	TGTGCCAGCAGCTTGGAGGGACAGCAAGAGACCCAGTACTTC
TRBV5-1	NA	TRBJ1-2	NA	CASSLATDYGYTF	TGCGCCAGCAGCTTGGCGACTGATTATGGCTACACCTTC
TRBV6-1	NA	TRBJ1-1	TRBD1	CASSTRQGNTEAFF	TGTGCCAGCAGTACCCGACAGGGGAACACTGAAGCTTTCTTT
TRBV11-1	NA	TRBJ2-7	TRBD2	CASSDVGLDHSYEQYF	TGTGCCAGCAGCGATGTGGGACTAGACCATTCCTACGAGCAGTACTTC
TRBV7-9	NA	TRBJ2-7	NA	CASSMGGSDEQYF	TGTGCCAGCAGCATGGGTGGTAGCGACGAGCAGTACTTC
TRBV30	few	TRBJ2-2	TRBD1	CAWSQTGAGELFF	TGTGCCTGGAGTCAGACAGGGGCCGGGGAGCTGTTTTTT
TRBV11-2	NA	TRBJ1-1	NA	CASSLDVGTEAFF	TGTGCCAGCAGCTTAGATGTCGGCACTGAAGCTTTCTTT
TRBV6-6	NA	TRBJ2-7	TRBD2	CASSYTPGLAGYEQYF	TGTGCCAGCAGTTACACCCCGGGACTAGCGGGATACGAGCAGTACTTC
TRBV7-9	NA	TRBJ1-1	NA	CSSSIHGTEAFF	TGTTCCAGCAGCATACACGGGACTGAAGCTTTCTTT
TRBV6-5	once	TRBJ1-1	NA	CASSYSGDTSVAFF	TGTGCCAGCAGTTACTCCGGGGACACGTCGGTAGCTTTCTTT
TRBV7-2	NA	TRBJ1-3	NA	CASSSSQVSGNTIYF	TGTGCCAGCAGCTCCTCCCAGGTCTCTGGAAACACCATATATTTT
TRBV15	NA	TRBJ2-7	NA	CATSRDLGASYEQYF	TGTGCCACCAGCAGAGATCTCGGAGCCTCCTACGAGCAGTACTTC